A single sample gave rise to the 18 T cell receptor beta chains below, sequenced in a study of cytomegalovirus exposure and HLA in healthy donors. The PCR ran on 60 Vbeta and 13 Jbeta primers. The repertoire was sequenced with immunoSEQ multiplex PCR; TCRdb's copy has only in-frame clones and lacks some. The sample records roughly 140,000 clones, 80% being singletons. The sequenced sample consisted of PBMCs. The receptors were gathered from a male donor in good health and CMV-seronegative.

The chain carries TRBV28 and TRBJ1-5, with no clear D. CDR1 and CDR2 (germline): MDHEN, SYDVKM. Trimming took off 3 bases at V and 0 bases at J, with 9 bases between the two ends. CDR3 size: 15 residues. The CDR3 protein is CASSFWAHSNQPQHF. CDR3 bases: TGTGCCAGCAGTTTTTGGGCACATAGCAATCAGCCCCAGCATTTT. Full variable domain (rest looked up from reference TRBV28 and TRBJ1-5): DVKVTQSSRYLVKRTGEKVFLECVQDMDHENMFWYRQDPGLGLRLIYFSYDVKMKEKGDIPEGYSVSREKKERFSLILESASTNQTSMYLCASSFWAHSNQPQHFGDGTRLSIL.

In its sample, this clone was seen once. The chain has TRBV7-2 and TRBJ2-2; D may be TRBD1 (6 bases). Germline V gene lookup returns CDR1 SGHTA and CDR2 FQGNSA. This CDR3 spans 14 amino acids. The ends were cut back, 5 bases at V and 13 bases at J, with 20 bases in the middle. CDR3 sequence (DNA): TGTGCCAGCAGCCTAAGTAGAGCAGGGGTGGGGCTGTTTTTT. Amino acids: CASSLSRAGVGLFF.

The CDR3 region is CASSQAGGYEQYF. CDR3 nucleotide sequence: TGTGCCAGCAGCCAGGCAGGGGGCTACGAGCAGTACTTC. The chain is built from TRBV6-5 and TRBJ2-7; 7 positions agree with TRBD1. Trimming cost V 6 bases and J 3 bases; bases outside gene matches: 5. The CDR3 contains 13 residues. Germline assignment: CDR1 MNHEY and CDR2 SVGAGI.

The chain is built from TRBV7-8 and TRBJ2-1, with 7 bases fitting TRBD2. Germline V lookup: CDR1 SGHVS, CDR2 FQNEAQ. The V and J ends lost 4 bases and 2 bases, in that order; junction bases with no gene match: 8. CDR3 size: 16 residues. The CDR3 loop reads CASSSRGSGTYNEQFF. CDR3 in DNA: TGTGCCAGCAGCTCCCGGGGCAGCGGGACCTACAATGAGCAGTTCTTC.

The chain links TRBV6-5 to TRBJ2-1; D is perhaps TRBD2 (6 bases). V lost 2 bases, J lost 4 bases, and 15 bases lay in between. The CDR3 sequence is 16 residues long. The V gene's germline CDR1 is MNHEY and CDR2 SVGAGI. As DNA, the CDR3 is TGTGCCAGCAGTTACACCGGCGGGGCCCTTTACAATGAGCAGTTCTTC. Its translation is CASSYTGGALYNEQFF.

This clone was counted between two and nine times. The chain is built from TRBV13 and TRBJ1-3; D might be TRBD1 (5 bases). CDR3 length equals 14 residues. Trimming removed 4 bases at V and 3 bases at J, with 10 bases between. CDR1 and CDR2 (germline): PRHDT, FYEKMQ (reference sequence). DNA of the CDR3: TGTGCCAGCAGCTCTCGGGGGATTGGAAACACCATATATTTT. Protein: CASSSRGIGNTIYF. Variable domain in full (rest from reference TRBV13 and TRBJ1-3): AAGVIQSPRHLIKEKRETATLKCYPIPRHDTVYWYQQGPGQDPQFLISFYEKMQSDKGSIPDRFSAQQFSDYHSELNMSSLELGDSALYFCASSSRGIGNTIYFGEGSWLTVV.

This clone was seen only once. The gene calls are TRBV19 and TRBJ1-1, with D maybe TRBD1 (6 bases). Deletions cut 10 bases from V and 1 base from J, with 25 bases between. Germline V gene lookup returns CDR1 LNHDA and CDR2 SQIVND (reference sequence). This CDR3 region has 17 residues. In DNA, the CDR3 is TGTGCCACCGTTAGCCAAAAAAGCAGGGGACGGAACACTGAAGCTTTCTTT. Protein: CATVSQKSRGRNTEAFF. Drawing the rest from reference TRBV19 and TRBJ1-1, the complete variable domain is DGGITQSPKYLFRKEGQNVTLSCEQNLNHDAMYWYRQDPGQGLRLIYYSQIVNDFQKGDIAEGYSVSREKKESFPLTVTSAQKNPTAFYLCATVSQKSRGRNTEAFFGQGTRLTVV.

This chain connects TRBV18 to TRBJ1-4; D is uncertain. This CDR3 has 15 residues. The V end was cut by 2 bases, the J end by 6 bases, with 13 bases between. Germline V lookup: CDR1 KGHSH, CDR2 LQKENI. The CDR3 bases are TGTGCCAGCTCACCAGACGAGCGTTCGTATGAAAAACTGTTTTTT. It yields the protein CASSPDERSYEKLFF. The whole variable domain, filled in from reference TRBV18 and TRBJ1-4, reads NAGVMQNPRHLVRRRGQEARLRCSPMKGHSHVYWYRQLPEEGLKFMVYLQKENIIDESGMPKERFSAEFPKEGPSILRIQQVVRGDSAAYFCASSPDERSYEKLFFGSGTQLSVL.

This chain uses TRBV6-1 with TRBJ1-2, with a tentative D call TRBD1 (6 bases). V lost 4 bases to trimming and J lost 5 bases, with 11 bases between them. CDR3 size: 13 residues. Germline values: CDR1 MNHNS, CDR2 SASEGT. CDR3 nucleotides: TGTGCCAGCAGTGTGGACAGAATTTATGGCTACACCTTC. Translated: CASSVDRIYGYTF.

This chain uses TRBV28 with TRBJ2-3; D gene unclear. V lost 7 bases to trimming and J lost 4 bases, with 15 bases between them. CDR3 length equals 14 residues. Germline V gives CDR1 MDHEN, CDR2 SYDVKM. CDR3 sequence: CASKMAVISDTQYF. The DNA of the CDR3 is TGTGCCAGCAAAATGGCGGTTATTTCAGATACGCAGTATTTT.

The chain is built from TRBV4-1 and TRBJ1-1; the match to TRBD1 covers 7 bases. Trimming took 4 bases from V and 1 from J; bases not matched to a gene: 6. Germline CDR1 reads MGHRA; CDR2 reads YSYEKL. CDR3 size: 15 residues. CDR3 nucleotides: TGCGCCAGCAGCCCCGCGGGGACAGAGAACACTGAAGCTTTCTTT. Amino acids: CASSPAGTENTEAFF.

The V and J genes are TRBV5-1 and TRBJ2-7; weak D call: TRBD1 (6 bases). Germline loops: CDR1 SGHRS, CDR2 YFSETQ. V lost 1 base to trimming and J lost 5 bases, with 13 bases between them. The CDR3 is made up of 14 amino acids. The CDR3 loop reads CASSLSTGWDEQYF. CDR3 DNA: TGCGCCAGCAGCTTGTCAACAGGGTGGGACGAGCAGTACTTC.

This chain links TRBV30 with TRBJ1-1; D is perhaps TRBD1 (6 bases). Between the trimmed V and J ends, which lost 0 bases and 11 bases, there was a span of 16 bases. The germline V gene encodes CDR1 GTSNPN and CDR2 SVGIG (reference sequence). The CDR3 totals 13 residues. CDR3 in DNA: TGTGCCTGGAGTGTACAGGCAGGGACAAGGGCTTTCTTT. Its translation is CAWSVQAGTRAFF.

This clone was recorded once. CDR3 protein: CASSPGLKGQDGYTF. The DNA for the CDR3 is TGTGCCAGCAGCCCGGGACTCAAAGGACAGGATGGCTACACCTTC. The chain carries TRBV7-3 and TRBJ1-2; 7 bases line up with TRBD1. Germline values: CDR1 SGHTA, CDR2 FQGTGA. J lost 6 bases, V lost 5 bases, and 12 bases had no gene match. This CDR3 has 15 amino acids.

The gene calls are TRBV2 and TRBJ2-2; 9 positions agree with TRBD1. With V trimmed by 5 bases and J by 1 base, 5 bases remained unmatched. Per the germline V gene, CDR1 is SNHLY and CDR2 is FYNNEI. The CDR3 has 16 amino acids. The CDR3 region is CASSLRDRVNTGELFF. The CDR3 nucleotides read TGTGCCAGCAGTCTCCGGGACAGGGTGAACACCGGGGAGCTGTTTTTT.

This clone appeared a single time. This chain connects TRBV7-3 to TRBJ1-1; a weak D match, TRBD1 (6 bases). The CDR3 spans 13 residues. Germline values: CDR1 SGHTA, CDR2 FQGTGA. Trimming removed 7 bases at V and 1 base at J, with 10 bases between. The CDR3 DNA is TGTGCCAGCAAACAGGGCCGGAACACTGAAGCTTTCTTT. Its translation: CASKQGRNTEAFF. Full variable domain (rest looked up from reference TRBV7-3 and TRBJ1-1): GAGVSQTPSNKVTEKGKYVELRCDPISGHTALYWYRQSLGQGPEFLIYFQGTGAADDSGLPNDRFFAVRPEGSVSTLKIQRTERGDSAVYLCASKQGRNTEAFFGQGTRLTVV.

The chain carries TRBV9 and TRBJ1-4; a weak D match, TRBD1 (6 bases). The CDR3 contains 17 residues. Deletions cut 0 bases from V and 7 bases from J, with 19 bases between. CDR1 is SGDLS and CDR2 is YYNGEE in the germline V gene. This chain's CDR3 is CASSVGVSDRRFEKLFF. The CDR3 DNA sequence: TGTGCCAGCAGCGTAGGGGTGTCCGACAGGAGGTTTGAAAAACTGTTTTTT.

Here the CDR3 reads CASSRQGPIFF. CDR3 bases: TGTGCCAGCAGTCGACAGGGCCCCATTTTCTTT. The gene calls are TRBV28 and TRBJ1-1; 7 bases map to TRBD1. The CDR3 spans 11 residues. With 5 bases clipped from V and 13 bases from J, the junction kept 7 bases outside the gene matches. Germline loops: CDR1 MDHEN, CDR2 SYDVKM.